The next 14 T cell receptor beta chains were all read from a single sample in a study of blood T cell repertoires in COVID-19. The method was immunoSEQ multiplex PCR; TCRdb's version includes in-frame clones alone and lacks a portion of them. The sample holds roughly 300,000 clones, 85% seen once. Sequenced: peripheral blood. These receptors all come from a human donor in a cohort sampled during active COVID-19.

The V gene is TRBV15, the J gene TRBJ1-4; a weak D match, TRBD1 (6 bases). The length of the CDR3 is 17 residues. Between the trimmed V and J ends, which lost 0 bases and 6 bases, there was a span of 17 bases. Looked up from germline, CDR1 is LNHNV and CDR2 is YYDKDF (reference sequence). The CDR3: CATSRDRGGSRDEKLFF. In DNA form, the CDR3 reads TGTGCCACCAGCAGAGATAGGGGGGGCAGTCGGGATGAAAAACTGTTTTTT.

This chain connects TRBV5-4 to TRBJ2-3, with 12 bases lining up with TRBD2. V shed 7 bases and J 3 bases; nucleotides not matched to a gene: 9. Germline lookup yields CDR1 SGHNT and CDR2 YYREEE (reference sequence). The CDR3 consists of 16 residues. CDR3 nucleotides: TGTGCCAGCGACCCTAGCGGGGGGGCCACGACAGATACGCAGTATTTT. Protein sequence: CASDPSGGATTDTQYF.

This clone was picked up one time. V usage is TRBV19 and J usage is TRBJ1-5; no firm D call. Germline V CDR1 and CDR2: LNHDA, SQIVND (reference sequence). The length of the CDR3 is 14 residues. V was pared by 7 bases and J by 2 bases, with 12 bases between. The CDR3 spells CASIGGAGNQPQHF. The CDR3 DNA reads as TGTGCCAGTATCGGTGGAGCTGGCAATCAGCCCCAGCATTTT.

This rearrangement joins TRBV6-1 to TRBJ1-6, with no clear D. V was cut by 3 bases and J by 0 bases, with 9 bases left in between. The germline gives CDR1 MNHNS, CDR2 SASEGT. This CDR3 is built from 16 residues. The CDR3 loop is CASSDRGGSYNSPLHF. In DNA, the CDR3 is TGTGCCAGCAGTGATCGGGGAGGCTCCTATAATTCACCCCTCCACTTT.

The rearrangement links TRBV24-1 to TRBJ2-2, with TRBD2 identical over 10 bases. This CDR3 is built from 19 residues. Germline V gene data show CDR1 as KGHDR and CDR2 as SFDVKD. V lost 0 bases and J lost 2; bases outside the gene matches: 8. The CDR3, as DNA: TGTGCCACCAGTGATTTGGGGCCAGCGGGGGGGACAAACACCGGGGAGCTGTTTTTT. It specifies CATSDLGPAGGTNTGELFF.

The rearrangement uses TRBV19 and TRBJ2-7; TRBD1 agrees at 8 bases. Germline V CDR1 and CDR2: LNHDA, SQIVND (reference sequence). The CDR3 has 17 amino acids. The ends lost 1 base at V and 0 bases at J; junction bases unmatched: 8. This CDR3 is CASSIGPGQVSSYEQYF. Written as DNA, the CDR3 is TGTGCCAGTAGTATAGGCCCGGGACAGGTAAGCTCCTACGAGCAGTACTTC.

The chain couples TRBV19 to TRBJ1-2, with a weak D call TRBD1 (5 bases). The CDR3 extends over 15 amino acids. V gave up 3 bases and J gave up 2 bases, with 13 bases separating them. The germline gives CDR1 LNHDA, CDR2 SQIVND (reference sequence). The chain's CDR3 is CASSIGSGWNYGYTF. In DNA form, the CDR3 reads TGTGCCAGTAGTATCGGCTCAGGGTGGAACTATGGCTACACCTTC.

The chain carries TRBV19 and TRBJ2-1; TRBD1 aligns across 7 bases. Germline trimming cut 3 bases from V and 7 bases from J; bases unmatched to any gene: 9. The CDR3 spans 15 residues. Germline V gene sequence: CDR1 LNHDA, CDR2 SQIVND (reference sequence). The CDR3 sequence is CASSMRQGSRNEQFF. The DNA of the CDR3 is TGTGCCAGTAGTATGCGACAGGGCTCCAGGAATGAGCAGTTCTTC. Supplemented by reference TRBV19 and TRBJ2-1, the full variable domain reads DGGITQSPKYLFRKEGQNVTLSCEQNLNHDAMYWYRQDPGQGLRLIYYSQIVNDFQKGDIAEGYSVSREKKESFPLTVTSAQKNPTAFYLCASSMRQGSRNEQFFGPGTRLTVL.

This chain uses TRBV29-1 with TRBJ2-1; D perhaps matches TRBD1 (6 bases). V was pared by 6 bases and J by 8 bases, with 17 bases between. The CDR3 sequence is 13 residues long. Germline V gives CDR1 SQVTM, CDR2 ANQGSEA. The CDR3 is CSVDGNPGDEQFF. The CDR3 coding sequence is TGCAGCGTCGATGGAAATCCAGGGGATGAGCAGTTCTTC.

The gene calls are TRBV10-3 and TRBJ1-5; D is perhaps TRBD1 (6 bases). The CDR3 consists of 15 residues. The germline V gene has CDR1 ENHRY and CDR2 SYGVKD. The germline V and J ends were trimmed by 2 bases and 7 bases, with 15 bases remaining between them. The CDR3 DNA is TGTGCCATCAGTGAGGACGAACAGGGTCGCCAGCCCCAGCATTTT. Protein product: CAISEDEQGRQPQHF.

The CDR3 protein is CASSPQGDSQPQHF. Here the CDR3 DNA reads TGTGCCAGCAGCCCACAGGGTGACAGTCAGCCCCAGCATTTT. This chain uses TRBV7-9 with TRBJ1-5; perhaps TRBD1 as D (6 bases). Trimming stripped 5 bases from V and 6 bases from J, with 14 bases between. CDR1 and CDR2 from the germline V gene are SEHNR and FQNEAQ (reference sequence). The CDR3 contains 14 residues.

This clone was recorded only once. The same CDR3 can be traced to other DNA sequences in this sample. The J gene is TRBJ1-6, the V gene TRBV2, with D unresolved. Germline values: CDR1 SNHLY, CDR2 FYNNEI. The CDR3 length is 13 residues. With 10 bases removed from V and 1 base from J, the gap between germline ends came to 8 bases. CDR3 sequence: CATGESYNSPLHF. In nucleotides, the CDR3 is TGTGCCACTGGAGAATCCTATAATTCACCCCTCCACTTT.

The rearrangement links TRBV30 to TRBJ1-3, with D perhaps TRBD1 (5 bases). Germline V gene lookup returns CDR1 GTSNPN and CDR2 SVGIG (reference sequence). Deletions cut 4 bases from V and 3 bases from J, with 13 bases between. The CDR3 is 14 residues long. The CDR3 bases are TGTGCCTGGAACCGACAGCGACTTGGAAACACCATATATTTT. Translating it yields CAWNRQRLGNTIYF.

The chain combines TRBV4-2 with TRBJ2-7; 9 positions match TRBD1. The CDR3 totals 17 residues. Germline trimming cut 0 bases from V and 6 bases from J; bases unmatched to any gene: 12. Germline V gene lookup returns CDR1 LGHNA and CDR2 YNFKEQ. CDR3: CASSQEETGGVLFEQYF. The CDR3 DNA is TGTGCCAGCAGCCAAGAAGAAACAGGGGGCGTTCTTTTCGAGCAGTACTTC.